What follows are 4 T cell receptor beta chains derived from one specimen sequenced in a study of T cell responses to AZD1222 COVID-19 vaccine. TCRdb's copy holds only in-frame clones and misses some; the assay was immunoSEQ multiplex PCR. The sample records roughly 100,000 clones, around 91% being singletons. This specimen consisted of peripheral blood, obtained on day 0 of AZD1222 vaccination. The source of these receptors is an adult in good health.

The chain joins TRBV9 to TRBJ2-7; D unresolved. The CDR3 has 14 residues. V lost 2 bases, J lost 3 bases, and 12 bases lay in between. Germline V gene data show CDR1 as SGDLS and CDR2 as YYNGEE. CDR3 in amino acids: CASSVAVGNYEQYF. CDR3 in DNA: TGTGCCAGCAGCGTTGCGGTCGGAAACTACGAGCAGTACTTC.

The chain couples TRBV28 to TRBJ2-1, with D hard to call. This CDR3 spans 14 amino acids. V was clipped by 8 bases and J by 4 bases, with 15 bases between them. Germline CDR1 and CDR2: MDHEN and SYDVKM. The CDR3 here is CASSESGPYNEQFF. The CDR3 bases are TGTGCCAGCTCCGAGTCGGGCCCGTACAATGAGCAGTTCTTC.

CDR3 DNA: TGTGCCAGCCAGTCATACAGGGCCCCCTGGGAGACCCAGTACTTC. This encodes CASQSYRAPWETQYF. The genes are TRBV3-1 (or the pseudogene TRBV3-2) and TRBJ2-5; a possible D gene is TRBD1 (6 bases). Trimming cost V 8 bases and J 5 bases, with 21 bases left between them. The CDR3 loop spans 15 amino acids. Germline V gene data show CDR1 as LGHDT and CDR2 as YNNKEL (reference sequence).

V usage is TRBV28 and J usage is TRBJ2-2; D possibly corresponds to TRBD1 (5 bases). Germline V CDR1 and CDR2: MDHEN, SYDVKM. The CDR3 extends over 14 amino acids. V shed 3 bases and J shed 4 bases, with 9 bases lying between them. The CDR3 loop is CASSFPGATGELFF. As DNA, the CDR3 is TGTGCCAGCAGTTTTCCTGGGGCCACCGGGGAGCTGTTTTTT.